These 29 T cell receptor beta chains came from one sample sequenced in a study of cytomegalovirus exposure and HLA in healthy donors. Primers included in the PCR were 60 Vbeta and 13 Jbeta primers. The data were produced by immunoSEQ multiplex PCR, yet TCRdb's version contains in-frame clones alone and is incomplete. The table has 150,000 to 250,000 clones, about 80% seen once. Sequencing was carried out using PBMCs. All receptors come from a woman in her twenties or thirties in good health and CMV-seropositive.

This chain connects TRBV10-1 to TRBJ1-4; 7 bases are shared with TRBD1. The CDR3 has 15 amino acids. CDR1 and CDR2 (germline): WNHNN, SYGVQD (reference sequence). Trimming at V came to 3 bases and at J to 5 bases, leaving 6 bases not matched to a gene. The DNA for the CDR3 is TGCGCCAGCAGTGATCCCGGGACAGACAATGAAAAACTGTTTTTT. It codes for CASSDPGTDNEKLFF.

This rearrangement joins TRBV6-6 to TRBJ2-7; D possibly corresponds to TRBD2 (6 bases). Trimming pared 4 bases from V and 0 bases from J, leaving 13 bases between. This CDR3 has 15 residues. Germline V lookup: CDR1 MNHNY, CDR2 SVGAGI (reference sequence). For the CDR3, the DNA is TGTGCCAGCAGTTTAACCGGGACTTTCTCCTACGAGCAGTACTTC. As protein: CASSLTGTFSYEQYF.

For the CDR3, the DNA is TGCGCCAGCAGCCAAGGAGGTGGGGATACGCAGTATTTT. Amino acids: CASSQGGGDTQYF. The V gene is TRBV4-1, the J gene TRBJ2-3; D gene ambiguous. The CDR3 consists of 13 residues. V lost 1 base and J 6 bases, leaving 8 bases between the germline ends. The germline V gene has CDR1 MGHRA and CDR2 YSYEKL.

The sample holds a few counts of this clone. The J gene is TRBJ2-5, the V gene TRBV4-1; TRBD2 matches at 16 bases. Per germline, CDR1 MGHRA and CDR2 YSYEKL. The CDR3 sequence is 17 residues long. The V segment lost 4 bases and the J segment 2 bases; nucleotides outside the gene matches: 4. As DNA, the CDR3 is TGCGCCAGCAGCCCGGGACTAGCGGGAGGGCGTCAAGAGACCCAGTACTTC. Protein: CASSPGLAGGRQETQYF.

This chain joins TRBV29-1 and TRBJ2-1; TRBD2 matches 9 bases. Germline-derived CDR1 and CDR2 are SQVTM and ANQGSEA. V shed 1 base, J shed 3 bases, and the junction held 7 bases outside the gene matches. The CDR3 is made up of 16 amino acids. CDR3 DNA sequence: TGCAGCGTTGAAGTTCCGAGGCGGGGGGGCTACAATGAGCAGTTCTTC. Translation gives CSVEVPRRGGYNEQFF.

V is TRBV7-9 and J is TRBJ2-7; D not certain. Looked up from germline, CDR1 is SEHNR and CDR2 is FQNEAQ (reference sequence). The V and J ends lost 5 bases and 3 bases respectively, with 14 bases between them. The CDR3 consists of 14 residues. CDR3 DNA: TGTGCCAGCAGCCCTGGTCTGGCGGTCTACGAGCAGTACTTC. It yields the protein CASSPGLAVYEQYF.

The rearrangement joins TRBV5-5 to TRBJ2-5; TRBD2 matches 14 bases. The CDR3 loop spans 20 amino acids. The germline gives CDR1 SGHKS, CDR2 YYEKEE (reference sequence). The V segment lost 0 bases and the J segment 0 bases; nucleotides outside the gene matches: 10. The CDR3: CASSLEGTGLAGGYQETQYF. The CDR3, as DNA: TGTGCCAGCAGCTTGGAGGGGACAGGACTAGCGGGAGGCTACCAAGAGACCCAGTACTTC.

The V gene is TRBV7-2, the J gene TRBJ2-7, with 9 bases identical to TRBD2. The CDR3 runs 16 residues. Looked up from germline, CDR1 is SGHTA and CDR2 is FQGNSA. Trimming at V came to 4 bases and at J to 7 bases, leaving 14 bases not matched to a gene. The CDR3 loop is CASSSVRASGVEEQYF. CDR3 bases: TGTGCCAGCAGCTCGGTCCGGGCTAGCGGGGTAGAGGAGCAGTACTTC.

There are a few counts of this clone. The V and J genes are TRBV29-1 and TRBJ1-2, with 8 nucleotides matching TRBD1. CDR3 length equals 13 residues. Germline V gives CDR1 SQVTM, CDR2 ANQGSEA. Trimming at V came to 4 bases and at J to 4 bases, leaving 5 bases not matched to a gene. The CDR3 coding sequence is TGCAGCGTTGGTGGGACAGGTCTCTATGGCTACACCTTC. It encodes CSVGGTGLYGYTF.

This sequence joins TRBV7-9 and TRBJ2-1; TRBD2 aligns across 7 bases. The germline gives CDR1 SEHNR, CDR2 FQNEAQ (reference sequence). V trimming: 0 bases; J trimming: 15 bases; junction bases outside the gene matches: 11. The CDR3 has 14 residues. The CDR3 spells CASSLAGGPIKWFF. DNA for the CDR3: TGTGCCAGCAGCTTAGCGGGAGGGCCAATTAAGTGGTTCTTC. The whole variable domain, remainder taken from reference TRBV7-9 and TRBJ2-1, is DTGVSQNPRHKITKRGQNVTFRCDPISEHNRLYWYRQTLGQGPEFLTYFQNEAQLEKSRLLSDRFSAERPKGSFSTLEIQRTEQGDSAMYLCASSLAGGPIKWFFGPGTRLTVL.

V usage is TRBV10-3 and J usage is TRBJ1-2; D is unclear. Germline V lookup: CDR1 ENHRY, CDR2 SYGVKD. Trimming stripped 5 bases from V and 4 bases from J, with 8 bases between. The CDR3 consists of 12 residues. This chain's CDR3 is CAISPDIYGYTF. The CDR3 DNA reads TGTGCCATCAGTCCAGACATCTATGGCTACACCTTC.

The chain joins TRBV5-1 to TRBJ1-6, with 7 positions matching TRBD1. V gave up 1 base and J gave up 10 bases; unmatched junction bases: 5. Germline-derived CDR1 and CDR2 are SGHRS and YFSETQ. The CDR3 extends over 14 amino acids. This chain's CDR3 is CASSLLGGSSPLHF. In DNA form, the CDR3 reads TGCGCCAGCAGCTTGCTAGGGGGCTCGTCACCCCTCCACTTT.

V is TRBV27 and J is TRBJ1-5; possibly TRBD1 for D (5 bases). The CDR3 has 17 residues. V was pared by 6 bases and J by 1 base, with 19 bases between. Germline CDR1 MNHEY, CDR2 SMNVEV (reference sequence). CDR3 DNA: TGTGCCAGCAGAAAGACAGTTATAAGTACGAGCAATCAGCCCCAGCATTTT. This translates into CASRKTVISTSNQPQHF.

The chain is built from TRBV10-3 and TRBJ2-5; 9 nucleotides align to TRBD1. The length of the CDR3 is 16 residues. Germline V gives CDR1 ENHRY, CDR2 SYGVKD. With 7 bases clipped from V and 4 bases from J, the junction kept 13 bases outside the gene matches. CDR3 in DNA: TGTGCCATCAAAAAAGGTGGGACAGGGAAGTTAGAGACCCAGTACTTC. Translated, it gives CAIKKGGTGKLETQYF.

Of note for this clone: Different DNA sequences within this sample yield the same CDR3. The chain couples TRBV5-1 to TRBJ2-5; D possibly corresponds to TRBD2 (6 bases). CDR1 SGHRS and CDR2 YFSETQ come from the germline V gene. V gave up 0 bases and J gave up 1 base, with 7 bases separating them. This CDR3 spans 14 amino acids. CDR3 residues: CASSLGGGQETQYF. CDR3 bases: TGCGCCAGCAGCTTGGGGGGAGGCCAAGAGACCCAGTACTTC.

The rearrangement uses TRBV2 and TRBJ1-4; D is possibly TRBD1 (5 bases). Germline V gene lookup returns CDR1 SNHLY and CDR2 FYNNEI. Trimming shortened V by 7 bases and J by 8 bases, and 14 bases separated the two germline ends. The CDR3 loop spans 13 amino acids. CDR3 residues: CASIEQVEEKLFF. The CDR3 DNA follows: TGTGCCAGCATCGAACAGGTTGAGGAAAAACTGTTTTTT.

This clone has just one count. The chain combines TRBV28 with TRBJ2-3, with 9 bases aligning to TRBD2. The CDR3 is made up of 16 amino acids. Germline-derived CDR1 and CDR2 are MDHEN and SYDVKM. With V trimmed by 6 bases and J by 5 bases, 12 bases remained unmatched. The CDR3 DNA reads as TGTGCCAGCAGCGGGATGGGACTAGCTCTTAAAGATACGCAGTATTTT. Translation: CASSGMGLALKDTQYF.

The V call is TRBV4-1, the J call TRBJ2-7, with a weak D call TRBD1 (7 bases). Germline loops: CDR1 MGHRA, CDR2 YSYEKL. With 4 bases removed from V and 3 bases from J, the gap between germline ends came to 16 bases. The CDR3 loop spans 15 amino acids. The chain's CDR3 is CASSPAGQTVYEQYF. CDR3 bases: TGCGCCAGCAGCCCCGCGGGACAGACAGTCTACGAGCAGTACTTC.

In its sample, this clone was seen a few times. V is TRBV9 and J is TRBJ2-2; D is possibly TRBD2 (5 bases). V lost 4 bases, J lost 8 bases, and 15 bases lay in between. The CDR3 spans 14 residues. Germline CDR1 and CDR2: SGDLS and YYNGEE. CDR3 nucleotide sequence: TGTGCCAGCAGCCCCCCGGAGGCCCCGGGGGAGCTGTTTTTT. Its protein product is CASSPPEAPGELFF.

For the CDR3, the DNA is TGTGCCAGCAGTTACAACATGGACAGCACTGAAGCTTTCTTT. Its translation: CASSYNMDSTEAFF. This chain joins TRBV6-5 and TRBJ1-1; D is perhaps TRBD1 (6 bases). CDR1 is MNHEY and CDR2 is SVGAGI in the germline V gene. V lost 2 bases and J lost 4, with 11 bases in between. This CDR3 spans 14 amino acids.

The genes are TRBV29-1 and TRBJ2-1; 10 nucleotides line up with TRBD2. V shed 0 bases, J shed 6 bases, and the junction held 14 bases outside the gene matches. The CDR3 runs 18 residues. Per germline, CDR1 SQVTM and CDR2 ANQGSEA. CDR3 residues: CSVEDLSGRRGNGNEQFF. CDR3 DNA sequence: TGCAGCGTTGAAGATCTTAGCGGGAGGAGGGGAAACGGCAATGAGCAGTTCTTC.

V and J are TRBV4-3 and TRBJ2-1; 9 nucleotides match TRBD1. This CDR3 region has 17 residues. V dropped 0 bases and J dropped 2; count of bases not matched to a gene: 5. Looked up from germline, CDR1 is LGHNA and CDR2 is YSLEER. CDR3 bases: TGCGCCAGCAGCCAAGATTCCGGGGACAGGGCCTACAATGAGCAGTTCTTC. Its protein product is CASSQDSGDRAYNEQFF.

This clone was seen at least ten times. This sequence joins TRBV10-2 and TRBJ1-4; D not resolved. Trimming left V 3 bases short and J 10 bases short, with 6 bases between. Germline CDR1 reads WSHSY; CDR2 reads SAAADI. This CDR3 has 11 amino acids. The DNA for the CDR3 is TGCGCCAGCAGTGACACCAGAAAACTGTTTTTT. Translating gives CASSDTRKLFF.

This CDR3 is CASTTKTGGLNTEAFF. CDR3 nucleotides: TGTGCCAGCACCACAAAGACAGGGGGCCTGAACACTGAAGCTTTCTTT. V and J are TRBV27 and TRBJ1-1, with 10 nucleotides matching TRBD1. The CDR3 consists of 16 residues. Trimming took 7 bases from V and 0 from J; bases not matched to a gene: 8. Germline CDR1 and CDR2: MNHEY and SMNVEV (reference sequence).

This clone was counted a single time. The chain couples TRBV4-3 to TRBJ2-7; 7 bases map to TRBD1. The junction had 1 base not matched to a gene; V was cut back by 2 bases and J by 3 bases. This CDR3 has 13 amino acids. Germline V gene data show CDR1 as LGHNA and CDR2 as YSLEER. The CDR3 is CASSQWTGYEQYF. The CDR3 DNA reads TGCGCCAGCAGCCAATGGACAGGCTACGAGCAGTACTTC.

This clone was seen a single time. The rearrangement uses TRBV4-1 and TRBJ2-3; 15 nucleotides align to TRBD2. The J segment lost 4 bases and the V segment lost 1 base, leaving 6 bases of the junction unmatched. CDR1 MGHRA and CDR2 YSYEKL come from the germline V gene. CDR3 size: 18 residues. CDR3 coding DNA: TGCGCCAGCAGCCAAGCCGGACTAGCGGGGGGGCAGGCAGATACGCAGTATTTT. It translates to CASSQAGLAGGQADTQYF.

The rearrangement joins TRBV9 to TRBJ2-1, with 14 bases lining up with TRBD2. V lost 0 bases and J lost 8; bases outside the gene matches: 10. Germline-derived CDR1 and CDR2 are SGDLS and YYNGEE. This CDR3 region has 18 residues. The CDR3, as DNA: TGTGCCAGCAGCGTAGAGGGGACTAGCGGGGGAAAAATCGATGAGCAGTTCTTC. Its protein is CASSVEGTSGGKIDEQFF.

The CDR3: CASSQVMMGQGARGEKLFF. The DNA of the CDR3 is TGTGCCAGCAGCCAAGTGATGATGGGACAGGGGGCTCGGGGTGAAAAACTGTTTTTT. The chain uses TRBV4-2 and TRBJ1-4, with TRBD1 matching over 12 bases. V was clipped by 1 base and J by 7 bases; unmatched bases: 13. The CDR3 sequence is 19 residues long. The V gene's germline CDR1 is LGHNA and CDR2 YNFKEQ.

This chain uses TRBV19 with TRBJ2-1; D gene unclear. Deletions cut 2 bases from V and 9 bases from J, with 11 bases between. Germline loops: CDR1 LNHDA, CDR2 SQIVND (reference sequence). This CDR3 contains 13 residues. The CDR3 protein is CASSISGEPEQFF. The CDR3 DNA reads TGTGCCAGTAGTATATCCGGAGAACCTGAGCAGTTCTTC.